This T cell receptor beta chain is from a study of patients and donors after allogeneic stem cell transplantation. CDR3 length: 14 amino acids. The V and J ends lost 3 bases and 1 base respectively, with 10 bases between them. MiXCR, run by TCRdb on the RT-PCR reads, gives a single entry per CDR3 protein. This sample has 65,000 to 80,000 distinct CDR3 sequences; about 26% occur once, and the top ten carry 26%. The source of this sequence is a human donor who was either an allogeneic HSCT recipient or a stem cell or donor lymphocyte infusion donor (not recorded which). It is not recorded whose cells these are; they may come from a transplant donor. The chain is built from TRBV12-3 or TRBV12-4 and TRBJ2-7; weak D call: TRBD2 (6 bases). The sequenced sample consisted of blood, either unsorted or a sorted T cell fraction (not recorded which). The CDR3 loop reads CASSFSAGSYEQYF. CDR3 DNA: TGTGCCAGCAGTTTTTCGGCGGGATCCTACGAGCAGTACTTC.